The next 27 T cell receptor beta chains were all read from a single sample in a study of cytomegalovirus exposure and HLA in healthy donors. It was with 60 Vbeta and 13 Jbeta primers that the PCR ran. Profiled with immunoSEQ multiplex PCR; TCRdb holds only in-frame clones, not every one. The data show 150,000 to 200,000 clones, over 75% seen once. The sequenced sample was PBMCs. These receptors came from a man aged 45-65 years in good health and CMV-seropositive.

The V and J genes are TRBV25-1 and TRBJ1-6, with 8 bases matching TRBD1. This CDR3 has 17 residues. Trimming removed 3 bases from V and 10 bases from J; junction bases left unmatched: 14. Germline values: CDR1 MGHDK, CDR2 SYGVNS. The CDR3 protein is CASSDRDRGLFKSPLHF. In nucleotides, the CDR3 is TGTGCCAGCAGTGATCGAGACAGGGGCCTTTTCAAGTCACCCCTCCACTTT.

The gene calls are TRBV28 and TRBJ1-2, with D hard to call. With 7 bases removed from V and 7 bases from J, the gap between germline ends came to 22 bases. Germline CDR1 is MDHEN and CDR2 is SYDVKM. The CDR3 is 15 residues long. The DNA for the CDR3 is TGTGCCAGCACCACGGACTTGGTGTCCGGGTTTGGCTACACCTTC. This gives the protein CASTTDLVSGFGYTF.

The rearrangement uses TRBV7-2 and TRBJ2-7; 11 nucleotides align to TRBD2. Germline lookup yields CDR1 SGHTA and CDR2 FQGNSA. Trimming cost V 4 bases and J 6 bases; bases outside gene matches: 8. The length of the CDR3 is 15 residues. CDR3 sequence reads: CASSSQTSGVSEQYF. In nucleotides, the CDR3 is TGTGCCAGCAGCTCGCAGACTAGCGGGGTAAGCGAGCAGTACTTC.

The V and J genes are TRBV5-1 and TRBJ2-3; the D is unclear. The CDR3 has 16 amino acids. The germline CDR1 and CDR2 sequences are SGHRS and YFSETQ. V lost 0 bases and J lost 3, with 14 bases in between. CDR3 DNA: TGCGCCAGCAGCTTGGAGGCGGTTTTAAGGACAGATACGCAGTATTTT. This gives the protein CASSLEAVLRTDTQYF. Together with reference TRBV5-1 and TRBJ2-3, the CDR3 gives the full variable domain: KAGVTQTPRYLIKTRGQQVTLSCSPISGHRSVSWYQQTPGQGLQFLFEYFSETQRNKGNFPGRFSGRQFSNSRSEMNVSTLELGDSALYLCASSLEAVLRTDTQYFGPGTRLTVL.

The J gene is TRBJ1-5, the V gene TRBV7-2, with TRBD1 matching over 8 bases. There are 15 residues in the CDR3. V lost 1 base to trimming and J lost 7 bases; unmatched junction nucleotides: 6. CDR1 and CDR2 (germline): SGHTA, FQGNSA. The CDR3: CASSLVQGVGQPQHF. CDR3 DNA sequence: TGTGCCAGCAGCTTAGTACAGGGGGTCGGCCAGCCCCAGCATTTT.

This chain joins TRBV28 and TRBJ2-3; 7 positions match TRBD2. Germline values: CDR1 MDHEN, CDR2 SYDVKM. Losses at the gene ends were 4 bases for V and 5 bases for J; bases not matched to a gene: 9. This CDR3 region has 15 residues. As DNA, the CDR3 is TGTGCCAGCAGTTCGGGGGGACCTACTATAGATACGCAGTATTTT. As protein: CASSSGGPTIDTQYF.

CDR3 region: CASSPGVWVGTEAFF. The CDR3 DNA sequence: TGTGCCAGCAGTCCAGGGGTTTGGGTCGGGACTGAAGCTTTCTTT. The chain recombines TRBV27 with TRBJ1-1, with D tentatively TRBD1 (6 bases). Per germline, CDR1 MNHEY and CDR2 SMNVEV (reference sequence). The CDR3 extends over 15 amino acids. Trimming took 5 bases from V and 5 from J, leaving 18 bases between them.

The J gene is TRBJ2-1, the V gene TRBV5-1; D may be TRBD1 (6 bases). CDR1 is SGHRS and CDR2 is YFSETQ in the germline V gene. CDR3 size: 15 residues. V lost 0 bases and J 2 bases, leaving 9 bases between the germline ends. The DNA for the CDR3 is TGCGCCAGCAGCTTGGTTGGGACAACCTACAATGAGCAGTTCTTC. It encodes CASSLVGTTYNEQFF.

The chain joins TRBV7-3 to TRBJ2-1; 8 bases align to TRBD1. CDR3 length: 15 amino acids. J was trimmed by 9 bases and V by 5 bases; bases with no gene match: 12. The germline V gene encodes CDR1 SGHTA and CDR2 FQGTGA. The CDR3 spells CASSAQETGVGEQFF. The CDR3, as DNA: TGTGCCAGCAGCGCACAAGAGACAGGGGTTGGTGAGCAGTTCTTC. The full variable domain, completed using reference TRBV7-3 and TRBJ2-1, is GAGVSQTPSNKVTEKGKYVELRCDPISGHTALYWYRQSLGQGPEFLIYFQGTGAADDSGLPNDRFFAVRPEGSVSTLKIQRTERGDSAVYLCASSAQETGVGEQFFGPGTRLTVL.

This clone was observed a single time. As DNA, the CDR3 is TGTGCCAGCAGCCAAGATCCCATACTAAGCGGGGATACGCAGTATTTT. Translation: CASSQDPILSGDTQYF. The chain joins TRBV4-2 to TRBJ2-3; tentative D call: TRBD2 (6 bases). V lost 0 bases, J lost 6 bases, and 16 bases lay in between. CDR3 size: 16 residues. CDR1 and CDR2 from the germline V gene are LGHNA and YNFKEQ.

The chain combines TRBV28 with TRBJ1-2; possible D gene TRBD1, 6 bases. The CDR3 covers 15 residues. Germline values: CDR1 MDHEN, CDR2 SYDVKM. V was trimmed by 2 bases and J by 5 bases, leaving 15 bases between them. This CDR3 is CASSLGGRELYGYTF. The DNA for the CDR3 is TGTGCCAGCAGTTTAGGGGGCAGAGAACTATATGGCTACACCTTC.

In its sample, this clone was seen once. The chain couples TRBV18 to TRBJ1-6; D is possibly TRBD1 (5 bases). There are 16 residues in the CDR3. CDR1 KGHSH and CDR2 LQKENI come from the germline V gene. The germline V and J ends were trimmed by 2 bases and 9 bases, with 17 bases remaining between them. This CDR3 is CASSPSPTGVGSPLHF. The CDR3 DNA follows: TGTGCCAGCTCACCATCTCCAACGGGGGTGGGTTCACCCCTCCACTTT.

The V gene is TRBV5-6, the J gene TRBJ2-7, with 7 nucleotides matching TRBD1. The V gene's germline CDR1 is SGHDT and CDR2 YYEEEE. CDR3 size: 16 residues. The junction had 8 bases not matched to a gene; V was cut back by 1 base and J by 1 base. The CDR3 DNA reads TGTGCCAGCAGCTTGCTCCTGGGACAGCTATCCTACGAGCAGTACTTC. This sequence encodes CASSLLLGQLSYEQYF.

In this sample, this clone turned up once. The chain couples TRBV7-9 to TRBJ1-1; 9 nucleotides match TRBD1. Trimming took 1 base from V and 3 from J; bases not matched to a gene: 3. In germline, CDR1 is SEHNR, CDR2 FQNEAQ (reference sequence). The CDR3 runs 15 residues. Here the CDR3 DNA reads TGTGCCAGCAGCTTAGGGTGGACAGGGGACACTGAAGCTTTCTTT. It specifies CASSLGWTGDTEAFF.

This chain connects TRBV6-5 to TRBJ2-2; no reliable D call. Looked up from germline, CDR1 is MNHEY and CDR2 is SVGAGI. Trimming shortened V by 2 bases and J by 6 bases, and 4 bases separated the two germline ends. The CDR3 runs to 12 residues. The CDR3: CASSYGPGELFF. The CDR3 bases are TGTGCCAGCAGTTACGGGCCCGGGGAGCTGTTTTTT.

The chain is built from TRBV9 and TRBJ1-1; D ambiguous. This CDR3 is built from 14 residues. Trimming removed 0 bases from V and 3 bases from J, with 9 bases in between. Germline values: CDR1 SGDLS, CDR2 YYNGEE. As DNA, the CDR3 is TGTGCCAGCAGCGTAGTTGGGAGTTACACTGAAGCTTTCTTT. Residues: CASSVVGSYTEAFF. Based on the CDR3 plus reference TRBV9 and TRBJ1-1, the full variable domain is DSGVTQTPKHLITATGQRVTLRCSPRSGDLSVYWYQQSLDQGLQFLIQYYNGEERAKGNILERFSAQQFPDLHSELNLSSLELGDSALYFCASSVVGSYTEAFFGQGTRLTVV.

The rearrangement uses TRBV28 and TRBJ1-4, with unresolved D. Germline lookup yields CDR1 MDHEN and CDR2 SYDVKM. Trimming left V 3 bases short and J 8 bases short, with 4 bases between. This CDR3 region has 11 residues. The DNA of the CDR3 is TGTGCCAGCAGTTTCTACGAAAAACTGTTTTTT. Amino acid sequence: CASSFYEKLFF.

The genes are TRBV19 and TRBJ2-2; a possible D gene is TRBD2 (5 bases). The CDR3 covers 13 residues. Germline V gene data show CDR1 as LNHDA and CDR2 as SQIVND (reference sequence). The V end lost 6 bases, the J end lost 4 bases, and 9 bases lay between the germline ends. CDR3 loop: CASRNGGTGELFF. The CDR3 region has the DNA TGTGCCAGTAGGAACGGAGGCACCGGGGAGCTGTTTTTT.

The rearrangement joins TRBV18 to TRBJ2-2, with D perhaps TRBD1 (5 bases). The germline CDR1 and CDR2 sequences are KGHSH and LQKENI. V dropped 6 bases and J dropped 6 bases, with 17 bases sitting between them. The CDR3 contains 15 residues. CDR3 loop: CASSRLDSPPGELFF. CDR3 in DNA: TGTGCCAGCTCGCGACTTGACAGCCCGCCCGGGGAGCTGTTTTTT. Combining the CDR3 with reference TRBV18 and TRBJ2-2 gives the whole variable domain NAGVMQNPRHLVRRRGQEARLRCSPMKGHSHVYWYRQLPEEGLKFMVYLQKENIIDESGMPKERFSAEFPKEGPSILRIQQVVRGDSAAYFCASSRLDSPPGELFFGEGSRLTVL.

This rearrangement joins TRBV2 to TRBJ2-3; 7 nucleotides agree with TRBD1. The V gene end was trimmed by 8 bases and the J gene end by 3 bases; junction bases not matched to a gene: 8. The CDR3 has 14 amino acids. Germline assignment: CDR1 SNHLY and CDR2 FYNNEI. CDR3 region: CASGRQGNTDTQYF. CDR3 coding DNA: TGTGCCAGCGGTCGACAGGGCAATACAGATACGCAGTATTTT.

This chain joins TRBV29-1 and TRBJ2-1; a weak D match, TRBD2 (6 bases). Trimming cost V 3 bases and J 5 bases, with 14 bases left between them. Germline assignment: CDR1 SQVTM and CDR2 ANQGSEA. The CDR3 consists of 14 residues. CDR3 in DNA: TGCAGCGTTGAGGGACTCCTAGTAAACAATGAGCAGTTCTTC. It specifies CSVEGLLVNNEQFF.

The chain employs TRBV5-3 and TRBJ2-7; 10 nucleotides align to TRBD2. TRBV5-3 counts as an open reading frame of uncertain function. Trimming took 1 base from V and 3 from J; bases not matched to a gene: 7. The length of the CDR3 is 16 residues. The CDR3 nucleotides read TGTGCCAGAAGCTTGCCCGCTAGCGGGGGTCTCTACGAGCAGTACGTC. It codes for CARSLPASGGLYEQYV.

The chain has TRBV7-8 and TRBJ2-5; the D gene is possibly TRBD1 (5 bases). The J call may not be correct, given that the DNA end is closer to TRBJ2-7. CDR1 is SGHVS, CDR2 FQNEAQ, per germline. The CDR3 sequence is 14 residues long. The CDR3 sequence is CASSRDSYAYEQYF. The CDR3 DNA reads TGTGCCAGCAGCCGTGACAGTTATGCCTACGAGCAGTACTTC.

The chain carries TRBV15 and TRBJ2-2; 8 nucleotides align to TRBD1. The CDR3 runs to 17 residues. From germline, CDR1 is LNHNV and CDR2 YYDKDF (reference sequence). The V segment lost 0 bases and the J segment 7 bases; nucleotides outside the gene matches: 10. CDR3 sequence (DNA): TGTGCCACCAGCAGAGATTTAGGCAGGGGGCGAGTCGGGGAGCTGTTTTTT. Translated, it gives CATSRDLGRGRVGELFF. The full variable domain, completed using reference TRBV15 and TRBJ2-2, is DAMVIQNPRYQVTQFGKPVTLSCSQTLNHNVMYWYQQKSSQAPKLLFHYYDKDFNNEADTPDNFQSRRPNTSFCFLDIRSPGLGDTAMYLCATSRDLGRGRVGELFFGEGSRLTVL.

The DNA of the CDR3 is TGTGCCAGCAGCTTAGGCGGGATAAGGGGAGGCCCTGGAAACACCATATATTTT. Residues: CASSLGGIRGGPGNTIYF. The genes are TRBV7-9 and TRBJ1-3; D possibly corresponds to TRBD1 (5 bases). From germline, CDR1 is SEHNR and CDR2 FQNEAQ (reference sequence). With 1 base removed from V and 2 bases from J, the gap between germline ends came to 18 bases. The CDR3 length is 18 residues.

The chain joins TRBV18 to TRBJ2-5; possible D gene TRBD2, 5 bases. This CDR3 contains 14 residues. Germline lookup yields CDR1 KGHSH and CDR2 LQKENI. The ends were cut back, 0 bases at V and 5 bases at J, with 10 bases in the middle. The CDR3 spells CASSPPSSAETQYF. The DNA for the CDR3 is TGTGCCAGCTCACCACCGAGTAGCGCGGAGACCCAGTACTTC.

The chain couples TRBV30 to TRBJ1-6, with 7 positions matching TRBD1. V was clipped by 0 bases and J by 13 bases; unmatched bases: 3. CDR1 and CDR2 from the germline V gene are GTSNPN and SVGIG (reference sequence). CDR3 length equals 12 residues. The CDR3 bases are TGTGCCTGGAGTGTACAACAGGGGCCCCTCCACTTT. Protein sequence: CAWSVQQGPLHF.